This is a list of T cell receptor beta chains from one sample in a study of shared clonotypes between healthy human individuals. Sequencing was performed with immunoSEQ multiplex PCR; in TCRdb, only in-frame clones are kept and a portion is missing. This sample has 950,000 to 1,200,000 clones; around three quarters occur once, and the top ten carry approximately 0.95%. The sequenced sample was memory CD4+ T cells from PBMCs. The receptor set was obtained from a man between 18 and 35 years old in good health. Some clones in this sample may be carry-over from other donors' samples. Each CDR3 is given with its conserved first and last residue. D genes are given only for firm matches. Expanded clones are given a class, and other clones once, few, many or no size at all.

TRBJ2-7 TRBD1 - TRBV7-2 16 CASSLPGGRDSYEQYF TGTGCCAGCAGCTTACCAGGGGGCCGGGACTCCTACGAGCAGTACTTC
TRBJ2-1 - few TRBV29-1 15 CSVARRVLGLNEQFF TGCAGCGTTGCCCGGAGGGTGCTGGGTCTGAATGAGCAGTTCTTC
TRBJ1-1 - - TRBV30 12 CAWSPSSAEAFF TGTGCCTGGAGTCCTTCGAGCGCTGAAGCTTTCTTT
TRBJ1-1 TRBD1 - TRBV7-9 14 CASSANRGDTEAFF TGTGCCAGCAGCGCCAACAGGGGTGACACTGAAGCTTTCTTT
TRBJ2-7 - - TRBV7-3 12 CASSFPNTEQYF TGTGCCAGCAGCTTCCCCAATACGGAGCAGTACTTC
TRBJ2-3 - few TRBV6-6 15 CASSSFGGETDTQYF TGTGCCAGCAGTAGTTTCGGGGGCGAAACAGATACGCAGTATTTT
TRBJ1-2 - - TRBV7-3 13 CASSSWGAGPVTF TGTGCCAGCAGCTCTTGGGGGGCAGGGCCAGTGACCTTC
TRBJ1-5 - once TRBV28 17 CASSLRGRGASNQPQHF TGTGCCAGCAGTTTAAGGGGAAGGGGGGCGAGCAATCAGCCCCAGCATTTT
TRBJ1-2 - once TRBV4-2 13 CASSPRRDYGYTF TGTGCCAGCAGCCCCCGCAGGGACTATGGCTACACCTTC
TRBJ2-7 - - TRBV7-2 13 CASSWGHSGEQYF TGTGCCAGCAGCTGGGGCCACAGCGGCGAGCAGTACTTC
TRBJ2-7 - - TRBV2 18 CASSGVDRVSGRGREQYF TGTGCCAGCAGTGGGGTAGACAGGGTGTCCGGCCGGGGGCGCGAGCAGTACTTC
TRBJ2-5 - - TRBV7-2 13 CASSLRHQETQYF TGTGCCAGCAGCCTCAGGCACCAAGAGACCCAGTACTTC
TRBJ1-1 - once TRBV6-1 14 CASTSAGMNTEAFF TGTGCCAGCACATCCGCAGGAATGAACACTGAAGCTTTCTTT
TRBJ2-7 TRBD2 - TRBV20-1 11 CSVSGGSEQYF TGCAGTGTTAGCGGGGGAAGCGAGCAGTACTTC
TRBJ2-6 - - TRBV19 16 CASSDFTLSGANVLTF TGTGCCAGTAGTGATTTTACACTCTCTGGGGCCAACGTCCTGACTTTC
TRBJ2-1 TRBD1 once TRBV29-1 14 CSGQGAQRHNEQFF TGCAGCGGACAGGGGGCACAGAGACACAATGAGCAGTTCTTC
TRBJ2-5 - once TRBV11-3 14 CASSLGVRPAAQYF TGTGCCAGCAGCTTAGGTGTGAGACCTGCGGCCCAGTACTTC
TRBJ2-1 - - TRBV7-2 14 CASSQYRATNEQFF TGTGCCAGCTCTCAATACCGGGCTACTAATGAGCAGTTCTTC
TRBJ2-5 TRBD2 - TRBV5-1 17 CASSFLASGGQGKTQYF TGCGCCAGCAGCTTCCTAGCTAGCGGGGGGCAAGGGAAGACCCAGTACTTC
TRBJ1-3 TRBD1 - TRBV11-2 15 CASSSDRARGNTIYF TGTGCCAGCAGCTCCGACAGGGCCCGTGGAAACACCATATATTTT
TRBJ2-7 TRBD2 - TRBV5-6 15 CASSEGTSGWYEQYF TGTGCCAGCAGCGAGGGGACTAGCGGGTGGTACGAGCAGTACTTC
TRBJ2-3 - few TRBV27 11 CASSLGRSWYF TGTGCCAGCAGTTTGGGTCGGTCGTGGTATTTT
TRBJ2-7 TRBD1 - TRBV5-6 17 CASSLFTGGPGSYEQYF TGTGCCAGCAGCCTCTTTACAGGGGGACCCGGCTCCTACGAGCAGTACTTC
TRBJ2-3 - - TRBV21-1 17 CASSPKGPSGSTDTQYF TGTGCCAGCAGCCCTAAGGGACCTAGCGGGAGTACAGATACGCAGTATTTT
TRBJ1-1 - - TRBV4-1 16 CASSQVRNTNGAEAFF TGCGCCAGCAGCCAAGTTCGTAACACGAATGGAGCTGAAGCTTTCTTT
TRBJ2-5 TRBD2 many TRBV18 17 CASSPPRLAGAQETQYF TGTGCCAGCTCACCACCCCGGCTAGCGGGAGCCCAAGAGACCCAGTACTTC
TRBJ1-3 - - TRBV11-2 15 CASRLMTGMGNTIYF TGTGCCAGCAGATTAATGACAGGAATGGGAAACACCATATATTTT
TRBJ2-7 - - TRBV28 15 CASSSPWEDSYEQYF TGTGCCAGCAGCTCTCCCTGGGAGGACTCCTACGAGCAGTACTTC
TRBJ2-7 - - TRBV28 11 CASSHTYEQYF TGTGCCAGCAGCCACACGTACGAGCAGTACTTC
TRBJ1-4 - many TRBV7-9 15 CASSLWQGFDEKLFF TGTGCCAGCAGCTTATGGCAGGGGTTTGATGAAAAACTGTTTTTT
TRBJ2-3 - - TRBV7-2 14 CASSPGQSTDTQYF TGTGCCAGCAGTCCGGGACAAAGCACAGATACGCAGTATTTT
TRBJ2-7 - - TRBV5-8 12 CASSPDGWEQYF TGTGCCAGCAGCCCCGACGGCTGGGAGCAGTACTTC
TRBJ2-7 - - TRBV7-2 12 CASSLRRYEQYF TGTGCCAGCAGCTTAAGAAGGTACGAGCAGTACTTC
TRBJ1-5 - - TRBV19 14 CASSIGVGVQPQHF TGTGCCAGTAGTATCGGGGTCGGAGTTCAGCCCCAGCATTTT
TRBJ2-2 TRBD1 - TRBV6-1 15 CASRVDRGNTGELFF TGTGCCAGCAGGGTAGACAGGGGTAACACCGGGGAGCTGTTTTTT
TRBJ2-1 TRBD2 few TRBV7-9 14 CASSPGLAGGEQFF TGTGCCAGCAGCCCGGGACTAGCGGGAGGTGAGCAGTTCTTC
TRBJ2-7 - - TRBV28 14 CASRMGPKPYEQYF TGTGCCAGCAGGATGGGACCCAAACCCTACGAGCAGTACTTC
TRBJ1-4 TRBD1 - TRBV7-8 19 CASSLKLGQGIATNEKLFF TGTGCCAGCAGCTTAAAGCTTGGACAGGGAATAGCAACTAATGAAAAACTGTTTTTT
TRBJ2-3 - few TRBV6-1 11 CASSPRDTQYF TGTGCCAGCAGCCCGAGAGATACGCAGTATTTT
TRBJ2-3 TRBD2 - TRBV5-8 14 CASSPLAGPDTQYF TGTGCCAGCAGCCCGCTAGCGGGTCCAGATACGCAGTATTTT
TRBJ2-6 - - TRBV6-5 13 CASRSSGANVLTF TGTGCCAGCAGGTCGTCTGGGGCCAACGTCCTGACTTTC
TRBJ2-3 TRBD2 - TRBV4-3 16 CASSQATSGRSDTQYF TGCGCCAGCAGCCAGGCGACTAGCGGGAGGTCAGATACGCAGTATTTT
TRBJ1-5 TRBD1 - TRBV5-8 14 CASSLHRGNQPQHF TGTGCCAGCAGCTTGCACAGGGGGAATCAGCCCCAGCATTTT
TRBJ2-2 TRBD2 - TRBV5-1 14 CASGTSTNTGELFF TGCGCCAGCGGGACTAGCACGAACACCGGGGAGCTGTTTTTT
TRBJ1-5 - - TRBV15 15 CATSRDRVEHQPQHF TGTGCCACCAGCAGAGATCGCGTTGAACATCAGCCCCAGCATTTT
TRBJ1-6 TRBD1 - TRBV10-3 14 CAITGTAKNSPLHF TGTGCCATCACCGGGACAGCTAAAAATTCACCCCTCCACTTT
TRBJ1-4 - - TRBV30 12 CAWRGENEKLFF TGTGCCTGGAGGGGCGAGAATGAAAAACTGTTTTTT
TRBJ2-1 TRBD2 - TRBV11-3 16 CASSRGGTSGYNEQFF TGTGCCAGCAGCAGAGGGGGGACTAGCGGATACAATGAGCAGTTCTTC
TRBJ2-7 TRBD2 - TRBV7-2 15 CASSLGIAGGIEQYF TGTGCCAGCAGCCTCGGGATTGCGGGAGGGATCGAGCAGTACTTC
TRBJ2-7 TRBD1 - TRBV27 15 CASSSDRKGVYEQYF TGTGCCAGCAGTTCGGACAGGAAGGGGGTATACGAGCAGTACTTC
TRBJ2-7 - - TRBV29-1 13 CSVQLDRARGQYF TGCAGCGTCCAATTAGACAGAGCCCGGGGGCAGTACTTC
TRBJ2-1 - - TRBV2 14 CASGSRSSYNEQFF TGTGCCAGCGGGAGTCGAAGCTCCTACAATGAGCAGTTCTTC
TRBJ2-5 - - TRBV28 13 CASSRTQQETQYF TGTGCCAGCAGCCGGACACAACAAGAGACCCAGTACTTC
TRBJ1-2 - - TRBV4-1 16 CASSRSEWALQDCYTF TGCGCCAGCAGCCGCTCCGAGTGGGCCCTGCAGGATTGCTACACCTTC
TRBJ2-7 - - TRBV7-6 15 CASSLTQKVGYEQYF TGTGCCAGCAGCTTAACTCAGAAGGTTGGCTACGAGCAGTACTTC